These 28 T cell receptor beta chains share one sample of origin, sequenced in a study of CXCR3-negative and CXCR3-positive naive CD8 T cells. 5' RACE that incorporated UMI labels was used to prepare the TRB cDNA libraries. TCRdb reworked the 5' RACE reads into one entry per CDR3 protein, no DNA. The specimen's table records 45,000 to 55,000 distinct CDR3 sequences. The specimen sequenced was memory CD8+ T cells from blood. These receptor sequences come from a human donor in good health. Some clones in this sample may be carry-over from other donors' samples.

The chain employs TRBV4-1 and TRBJ2-5. Germline assignment: CDR1 MGHRA and CDR2 YSYEKL. This CDR3 comprises 13 residues. The CDR3 protein is CASSQDGEETQYF.

This rearrangement joins TRBV7-9 to TRBJ2-7; lacking DNA, the TRBD2 call made by TCRdb goes unchecked. The CDR3 is 15 residues long. CDR1 and CDR2 from the germline V gene are SEHNR and FQNEAQ (reference sequence). The CDR3 protein is CASKGSGSMGLEQYF.

The chain uses TRBV20-1 and TRBJ2-2; TCRdb reports TRBD2, a call that lacks DNA to check it against. CDR1 is DFQATT and CDR2 is SNEGSKA in the germline V gene (reference sequence). The CDR3 length is 15 residues. This chain's CDR3 is CSARARTTDAGELFF.

The chain joins TRBV20-1 to TRBJ2-1; TCRdb calls TRBD2, which cannot be checked without DNA. Germline V CDR1 and CDR2: DFQATT, SNEGSKA (reference sequence). This CDR3 has 16 amino acids. The CDR3 reads CSATSSGGPSYNEQFF.

The V and J genes are TRBV6-4 and TRBJ2-2. Germline V gene data show CDR1 as MRHNA and CDR2 as SNTAGT. There are 16 residues in the CDR3. CDR3 residues: CASSDDPNTNTGELFF.

J is TRBJ2-1 and V is TRBV20-1; as DNA is missing, the TRBD2 call by TCRdb cannot be tested. CDR3 length: 15 amino acids. Germline CDR1 is DFQATT and CDR2 is SNEGSKA (reference sequence). CDR3 amino acids: CSARVTAGGYNEQFF.

CDR3 region: CASSVDSWRGAYEQYF. The chain links TRBV9 to TRBJ2-7; the D call of TRBD2 rests on TCRdb alone, since no DNA is present to check it. The CDR3 totals 16 residues. The germline CDR1 and CDR2 sequences are SGDLS and YYNGEE.

This chain links TRBV4-1 with TRBJ1-1; there is no DNA to check the TCRdb D call of TRBD1. This CDR3 comprises 14 residues. Looked up from germline, CDR1 is MGHRA and CDR2 is YSYEKL. CDR3: CASSHPVEDTEAFF.

The chain uses TRBV29-1 and TRBJ1-3; TCRdb outputs TRBD1, but without DNA this stays unchecked. The CDR3 is made up of 13 amino acids. Germline lookup yields CDR1 SQVTM and CDR2 ANQGSEA. The CDR3 spells CSVGTGHGNTIYF.

The CDR3 here is CSVPLPRQGSYEQYF. V usage is TRBV29-1 and J usage is TRBJ2-7; absent DNA, TCRdb's TRBD1 call cannot be checked. Germline CDR1 and CDR2: SQVTM and ANQGSEA. CDR3 length equals 15 residues.

This chain joins TRBV6-2 or TRBV6-3 and TRBJ2-5. The CDR3 consists of 14 residues. The germline V gene has CDR1 MNHEY and CDR2 SVGEGT. The CDR3 region is CASSYTQLQETQYF.

V gene TRBV5-6 combines with J gene TRBJ2-5; TCRdb indicates TRBD2, and absent DNA this call remains unverified. Germline CDR1 SGHDT, CDR2 YYEEEE. This CDR3 comprises 16 residues. CDR3 amino acids: CASSLRVGIAEETQYF.

V and J are TRBV20-1 and TRBJ1-2; TCRdb reports TRBD1, a call that lacks DNA to check it against. CDR1 DFQATT and CDR2 SNEGSKA come from the germline V gene (reference sequence). The CDR3 runs 14 residues. The CDR3: CSARVFPGNYGYTF.

The chain links TRBV6-4 to TRBJ2-2; checking the TCRdb D call of TRBD2 is not possible without DNA. Germline-derived CDR1 and CDR2 are MRHNA and SNTAGT. There are 14 residues in the CDR3. CDR3 amino acids: CASSDGGDTGELFF.

V gene TRBV27 combines with J gene TRBJ2-2; TCRdb picks TRBD2, but there is no DNA to check that call. This CDR3 comprises 17 residues. CDR1 is MNHEY, CDR2 SMNVEV, per germline (reference sequence). The CDR3 spells CASSTPSGGAWVGELFF.

The chain carries TRBV29-1 and TRBJ1-3; TCRdb returns TRBD1, unconfirmable since there is no DNA. Germline V gene sequence: CDR1 SQVTM, CDR2 ANQGSEA. This CDR3 is built from 17 residues. CDR3 protein: CSVVFSGQGIAGNTIYF. The full variable domain, with the rest looked up from reference TRBV29-1 and TRBJ1-3, is SAVISQKPSRDICQRGTSLTIQCQVDSQVTMMFWYRQQPGQSLTLIATANQGSEATYESGFVIDKFPISRPNLTFSTLTVSNMSPEDSSIYLCSVVFSGQGIAGNTIYFGEGSWLTVV.

The chain links TRBV20-1 to TRBJ2-7; without DNA, the TCRdb call of TRBD1 cannot be checked. This CDR3 has 15 residues. Germline-derived CDR1 and CDR2 are DFQATT and SNEGSKA (reference sequence). This CDR3 is CSARTGATSSYEQYF.

This chain connects TRBV20-1 to TRBJ2-7; absent DNA, TCRdb's TRBD2 call cannot be checked. CDR3 size: 13 residues. Germline-derived CDR1 and CDR2 are DFQATT and SNEGSKA (reference sequence). CDR3 residues: CSARELAGYEQYF.

The chain carries TRBV30 and TRBJ2-2. The CDR3 has 13 residues. Germline loops: CDR1 GTSNPN, CDR2 SVGIG (reference sequence). CDR3: CAWSVSDTGELFF.

The chain has TRBV29-1 and TRBJ2-1; TCRdb proposes TRBD2, but this gene call is untestable without DNA. This CDR3 region has 13 residues. The V gene's germline CDR1 is SQVTM and CDR2 ANQGSEA. The CDR3 sequence is CSVDWREADEQFF.

J is TRBJ1-4 and V is TRBV6-2 or TRBV6-3; the TRBD1 assignment by TCRdb is unverifiable without DNA. Germline-derived CDR1 and CDR2 are MNHEY and SVGEGT. The CDR3 runs 15 residues. CDR3 protein: CASSYAQTANEKLFF.

This clonotype is medium-sized (0.01 to 0.1%) by frequency. The chain has TRBV7-9 and TRBJ1-5; there is no DNA to check the TCRdb D call of TRBD1. Germline V gene sequence: CDR1 SEHNR, CDR2 FQNEAQ (reference sequence). The CDR3 length is 12 residues. CDR3 residues: CASSPLNQPQHF.

The chain couples TRBV10-1 to TRBJ1-1; TCRdb picks TRBD1, but there is no DNA to check that call. Germline assignment: CDR1 WNHNN and CDR2 SYGVQD (reference sequence). This CDR3 has 16 amino acids. This CDR3 reads CATPLEGVRSNTEAFF.

This clonotype ranks as medium-sized in terms of frequency. The gene calls are TRBV29-1 and TRBJ2-2; the TCRdb D gene call, TRBD1, has no DNA to confirm it. Per germline, CDR1 SQVTM and CDR2 ANQGSEA. The CDR3 extends over 13 amino acids. CDR3 region: CSVDTGETGELFF.

The chain is built from TRBV28 and TRBJ2-1; there is no DNA to check the TCRdb D call of TRBD2. The germline V gene encodes CDR1 MDHEN and CDR2 SYDVKM. The length of the CDR3 is 17 residues. The CDR3 protein is CASSLLSAGGRNNEQFF.

The J gene is TRBJ2-1, the V gene TRBV29-1; the TRBD2 assignment by TCRdb is unverifiable without DNA. Germline values: CDR1 SQVTM, CDR2 ANQGSEA. The CDR3 totals 11 residues. CDR3 sequence: CSATSANEQFF.

The chain employs TRBV2 and TRBJ1-2. Per germline, CDR1 SNHLY and CDR2 FYNNEI. The CDR3 is 12 amino acids. The CDR3 protein is CATWTTGYGYTF.

The rearrangement uses TRBV13 and TRBJ2-4. Looked up from germline, CDR1 is PRHDT and CDR2 is FYEKMQ (reference sequence). There are 13 residues in the CDR3. The CDR3 is CASSLGPENIQYF.